This TCR beta chain appears in the sequencing data of a study of monozygotic twins with inflammatory bowel disease. For every sample, eight separate reactions were used to make cDNA. TCRdb reanalyzed the 5' RACE reads and collapses them to one entry per CDR3 protein, without DNA. The listing contains about 85,000 distinct CDR3 sequences. Germline V lookup: CDR1 SGHRS, CDR2 YFSETQ. The CDR3 has 15 residues. This clonotype was sampled from a human donor with ulcerative colitis or Crohn's disease, or a healthy co-twin of an affected twin (not recorded which). This chain joins TRBV5-1 and TRBJ2-1. Material for sequencing was blood. CDR3 amino acids: CASSLETTSYNEQFF.